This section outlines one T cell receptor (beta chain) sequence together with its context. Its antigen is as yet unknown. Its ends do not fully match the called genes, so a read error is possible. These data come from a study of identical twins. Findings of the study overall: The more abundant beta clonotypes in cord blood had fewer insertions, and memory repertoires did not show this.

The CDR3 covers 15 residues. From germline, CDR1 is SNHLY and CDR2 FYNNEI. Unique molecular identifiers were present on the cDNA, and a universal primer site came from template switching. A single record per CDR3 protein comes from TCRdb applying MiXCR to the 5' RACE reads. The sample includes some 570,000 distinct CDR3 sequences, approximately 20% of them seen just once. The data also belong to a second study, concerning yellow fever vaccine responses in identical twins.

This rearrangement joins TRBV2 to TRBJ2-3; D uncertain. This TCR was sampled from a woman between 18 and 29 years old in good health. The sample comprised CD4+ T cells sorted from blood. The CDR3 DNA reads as TGTGCCAGCAGTGATAGTTGGAGCATTACAGAAACGCAGTATTTT. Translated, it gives CASSDSWSITETQYF.